Presented here are 18 T cell receptor beta chains from one specimen sequenced in a study of PD-1 blockade in classical Hodgkin lymphoma. The method was immunoSEQ multiplex PCR; TCRdb's version includes in-frame clones alone and lacks a portion of them. The sample has approximately 99,000 clones, roughly nine tenths seen once; the top ten hold 20%. Each patient experienced a relapse that followed autologous stem cell transplantation, and brentuximab vedotin exposure varied. The sequencing used peripheral blood mononuclear cells (PBMCs), collected before the second cycle of nivolumab. The source of these receptors is a human donor with classical Hodgkin lymphoma.

The rearrangement joins TRBV29-1 to TRBJ2-3, with D possibly TRBD2 on 6 matching bases. The CDR3 spans 16 residues. The V gene lost 5 bases and the J gene lost 0 bases, with 18 bases spanning the gap. The V gene's germline CDR1 is SQVTM and CDR2 ANQGSEA. The CDR3 loop is CSVWRTGVISTDTQYF. The CDR3, as DNA: TGCAGCGTTTGGAGGACGGGAGTAATAAGCACAGATACGCAGTATTTT.

The rearrangement joins TRBV4-3 to TRBJ2-1; 13 bases are shared with TRBD2. Germline V gene sequence: CDR1 LGHNA, CDR2 YSLEER. Trimming removed 0 bases from V and 7 bases from J; junction bases left unmatched: 3. The length of the CDR3 is 16 residues. The CDR3 sequence is CASSQDRLAGGNEQFF. CDR3 DNA: TGCGCCAGCAGCCAAGATCGACTAGCGGGAGGAAATGAGCAGTTCTTC.

The V call is TRBV29-1, the J call TRBJ2-5, with 10 bases lining up with TRBD1. The CDR3 is 16 amino acids. With 6 bases clipped from V and 2 bases from J, the junction kept 12 bases outside the gene matches. The germline CDR1 and CDR2 sequences are SQVTM and ANQGSEA. The DNA for the CDR3 is TGCAGCGTGCTGGGGGGCCGGGACAGGGGACAAGAGACCCAGTACTTC. Translated: CSVLGGRDRGQETQYF. The whole variable domain, filled in from reference TRBV29-1 and TRBJ2-5, reads SAVISQKPSRDICQRGTSLTIQCQVDSQVTMMFWYRQQPGQSLTLIATANQGSEATYESGFVIDKFPISRPNLTFSTLTVSNMSPEDSSIYLCSVLGGRDRGQETQYFGPGTRLLVL.

This clone came up a few times. This chain connects TRBV2 to TRBJ1-1, with D maybe TRBD1 (5 bases). The CDR3 length is 14 residues. The V end lost 6 bases, the J end lost 4 bases, and 15 bases lay between the germline ends. Germline V gene lookup returns CDR1 SNHLY and CDR2 FYNNEI. CDR3 in amino acids: CASSGPGPATEAFF. CDR3 nucleotide sequence: TGTGCCAGCAGCGGCCCAGGGCCGGCCACTGAAGCTTTCTTT.

This rearrangement joins TRBV4-1 to TRBJ1-1; D call uncertain. This CDR3 is built from 16 residues. Germline CDR1 reads MGHRA; CDR2 reads YSYEKL. Trimming cost V 4 bases and J 4 bases, with 19 bases left between them. CDR3 region: CASSLLGRGRTTEAFF. The DNA of the CDR3 is TGCGCCAGCAGCCTCCTCGGGCGGGGAAGAACCACTGAAGCTTTCTTT.

The chain employs TRBV27 and TRBJ2-1; 10 positions match TRBD2. V shed 5 bases and J 7 bases; nucleotides not matched to a gene: 11. The CDR3 runs to 16 residues. Germline CDR1 is MNHEY and CDR2 is SMNVEV (reference sequence). CDR3 nucleotides: TGTGCCAGCAGTGTTTCTAGCGGGAGTTTGGGTAATGAGCAGTTCTTC. This gives the protein CASSVSSGSLGNEQFF.

V gene TRBV2 combines with J gene TRBJ1-1, with TRBD1 matching over 9 bases. This CDR3 contains 15 residues. Germline CDR1 reads SNHLY; CDR2 reads FYNNEI. V trimming: 6 bases; J trimming: 5 bases; junction bases outside the gene matches: 10. The CDR3 bases are TGTGCCAGCAGAACGGACAGGGGCAGGGGAACTGAAGCTTTCTTT. This gives the protein CASRTDRGRGTEAFF.

The chain couples TRBV5-4 to TRBJ2-7, with 7 bases fitting TRBD2. From germline, CDR1 is SGHNT and CDR2 YYREEE (reference sequence). The CDR3 sequence is 12 residues long. Trimming at V came to 3 bases and at J to 3 bases, leaving 0 bases not matched to a gene. The CDR3 here is CASSSGGYEQYF. The CDR3 DNA sequence: TGTGCCAGCAGCTCGGGAGGCTACGAGCAGTACTTC.

The gene calls are TRBV10-3 and TRBJ1-5, with D perhaps matching TRBD1 (5 bases). With 10 bases removed from V and 7 bases from J, the gap between germline ends came to 20 bases. CDR3 length equals 14 residues. Germline V gene lookup returns CDR1 ENHRY and CDR2 SYGVKD. Here the CDR3 reads CATKPVGVGQPQHF. The CDR3 DNA sequence: TGTGCCACCAAGCCGGTAGGGGTAGGCCAGCCCCAGCATTTT.

The CDR3 protein is CASSKVVEETQYF. CDR3 bases: TGTGCCAGCAGCAAAGTGGTAGAAGAGACCCAGTACTTC. J is TRBJ2-5 and V is TRBV21-1; the table's D gene call, TRBD2, was not cross checked with the DNA. TRBV21-1 is reported as a pseudogene. The CDR3 has 13 residues.

The chain employs TRBV7-2 and TRBJ1-1; D ambiguous. Germline loops: CDR1 SGHTA, CDR2 FQGNSA. The CDR3 is 14 amino acids. Deletions cut 3 bases from V and 2 bases from J, with 10 bases between. Written as DNA, the CDR3 is TGTGCCAGCAGCTTCGGCCCCATTAACACTGAAGCTTTCTTT. Translation: CASSFGPINTEAFF.

The chain employs TRBV16 and TRBJ1-3; D is unclear. The germline V and J ends were trimmed by 3 bases and 7 bases, with 7 bases remaining between them. Per the germline V gene, CDR1 is KGHSY and CDR2 is FQNENV. The CDR3 runs to 12 residues. CDR3: CASSQSHNTIYF. The CDR3 DNA reads TGTGCCAGCAGCCAGAGTCATAACACCATATATTTT.

V gene TRBV14 combines with J gene TRBJ1-3; 8 bases are shared with TRBD1. CDR1 SGHDN and CDR2 FVKESK come from the germline V gene. CDR3 length: 15 amino acids. Losses at the gene ends were 6 bases for V and 0 bases for J; bases not matched to a gene: 4. CDR3 protein: CASSRQGPSGNTIYF. CDR3 sequence (DNA): TGTGCCAGCAGTCGACAGGGGCCCTCTGGAAACACCATATATTTT.

The V call is TRBV6-5, the J call TRBJ2-1; weak D call: TRBD1 (6 bases). V shed 3 bases and J shed 4 bases, with 7 bases lying between them. The CDR3 has 13 residues. Germline V gene data show CDR1 as MNHEY and CDR2 as SVGAGI. CDR3 residues: CASSYGQYNEQFF. CDR3 DNA: TGTGCCAGCAGTTATGGACAGTACAATGAGCAGTTCTTC.

The rearrangement joins TRBV19 to TRBJ1-2, with 7 bases identical to TRBD1. CDR1 LNHDA and CDR2 SQIVND come from the germline V gene (reference sequence). V lost 2 bases to trimming and J lost 4 bases; unmatched junction nucleotides: 7. The CDR3 is 15 residues long. The CDR3 here is CASSIRQGGPYGYTF. In nucleotides, the CDR3 is TGTGCCAGTAGTATACGGCAGGGGGGGCCCTATGGCTACACCTTC.

The chain couples TRBV5-1 to TRBJ1-1; TRBD1 agrees at 8 bases. Germline V lookup: CDR1 SGHRS, CDR2 YFSETQ. The V and J ends lost 4 bases and 6 bases, in that order; junction bases with no gene match: 20. The CDR3 length is 18 residues. The CDR3: CASSQRPAAGGAGAEAFF. The DNA for the CDR3 is TGCGCCAGCAGCCAACGTCCAGCTGCAGGGGGCGCAGGGGCTGAAGCTTTCTTT.

The rearrangement links TRBV18 to TRBJ1-1; tentatively, D is TRBD1 (5 bases). V lost 3 bases and J 1 base, leaving 12 bases between the germline ends. The CDR3 runs 15 residues. The V gene's germline CDR1 is KGHSH and CDR2 LQKENI. Written as DNA, the CDR3 is TGTGCCAGCTCACCCCGGGGGGGAGGGAACACTGAAGCTTTCTTT. The encoded protein is CASSPRGGGNTEAFF. Full variable domain (outside the CDR3, taken from reference TRBV18 and TRBJ1-1): NAGVMQNPRHLVRRRGQEARLRCSPMKGHSHVYWYRQLPEEGLKFMVYLQKENIIDESGMPKERFSAEFPKEGPSILRIQQVVRGDSAAYFCASSPRGGGNTEAFFGQGTRLTVV.

V and J are TRBV4-1 and TRBJ2-1; no reliable D call. Germline-derived CDR1 and CDR2 are MGHRA and YSYEKL. The CDR3 covers 12 residues. V lost 1 base and J lost 9, with 7 bases in between. This chain's CDR3 is CASSQVGAEQFF. CDR3 DNA sequence: TGCGCCAGCAGCCAAGTAGGAGCTGAGCAGTTCTTC.